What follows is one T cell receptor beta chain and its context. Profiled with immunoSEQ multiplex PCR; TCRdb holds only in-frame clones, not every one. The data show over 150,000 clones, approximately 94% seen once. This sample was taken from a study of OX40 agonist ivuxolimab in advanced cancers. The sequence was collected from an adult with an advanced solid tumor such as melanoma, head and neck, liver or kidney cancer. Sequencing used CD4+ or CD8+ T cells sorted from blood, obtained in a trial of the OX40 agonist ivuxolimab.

This chain's CDR3 is CAIRGTSGRGGLTPSTDTQYF. CDR3 coding DNA: TGTGCCATCAGAGGGACTAGCGGGAGGGGAGGCCTTACTCCTAGCACAGATACGCAGTATTTT. V gene TRBV10-3 combines with J gene TRBJ2-3; 16 bases line up with TRBD2. This CDR3 region has 21 residues. With V trimmed by 6 bases and J by 0 bases, 15 bases remained unmatched. Germline loops: CDR1 ENHRY, CDR2 SYGVKD.